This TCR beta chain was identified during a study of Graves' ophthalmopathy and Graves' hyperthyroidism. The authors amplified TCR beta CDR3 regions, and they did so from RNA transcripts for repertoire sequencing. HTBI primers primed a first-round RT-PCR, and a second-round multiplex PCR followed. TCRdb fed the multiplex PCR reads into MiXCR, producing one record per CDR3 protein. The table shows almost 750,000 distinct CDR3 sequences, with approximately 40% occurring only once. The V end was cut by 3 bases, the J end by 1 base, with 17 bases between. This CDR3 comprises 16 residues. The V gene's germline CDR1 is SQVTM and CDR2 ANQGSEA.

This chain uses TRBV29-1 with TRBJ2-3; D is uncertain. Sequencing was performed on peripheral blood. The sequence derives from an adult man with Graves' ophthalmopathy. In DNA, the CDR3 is TGCAGCGTTGACCCTAGGTCATCATATGGCACAGATACGCAGTATTTT. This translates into CSVDPRSSYGTDTQYF.